This T cell receptor (beta chain) comes out of a study of shared T cell receptors in the human thymus. With regard to this clone: A junction boundary mismatches the germline segment, possibly from a read error.

The germline gives CDR1 PRHDT, CDR2 FYEKMQ (reference sequence). The CDR3 has 13 amino acids. Clones were read by immunoSEQ multiplex PCR, and TCRdb kept only the in-frame ones, dropping some. The sample carries hundreds of thousands of clones, about 90% recorded once. This sample was also put to use in a study of human thymus T cells. That source reports: Healthy Finnish infants undergoing corrective surgery for congenital heart defects were the donors. Thymic repertoires overlap heavily among unrelated individuals, related research has reported.

The V call is TRBV13, the J call TRBJ2-5, with 7 positions matching TRBD2. Sample: thymocytes. The TCR comes from a boy in the first two years of life with a congenital heart defect. CDR3: CASSLGLVETQYF. In nucleotides, the CDR3 is TGTGCCAGCAGCCTAGGACTAGTAGAGACCCAGTACTTC.